This entry concerns a single T cell receptor (beta chain). Its target is unknown. Looked up from germline, CDR1 is LNHNV and CDR2 is YYDKDF (reference sequence). V trimming: 3 bases; J trimming: 0 bases; junction bases outside the gene matches: 5. The CDR3 is 18 amino acids. The PCR contained 60 Vbeta and 13 Jbeta primers. The table came from immunoSEQ multiplex PCR; TCRdb's copy has only in-frame clones and leaves some out. Among around 90,000 clones, about four fifths were seen once, and the ten largest hold about 3.1%. The data were taken from a study of cytomegalovirus exposure and HLA in healthy donors. The study, taken as a whole, reports: Fewer than 200 TCR beta chains were listed as cytomegalovirus-associated. On later analysis, the bulk of CMV-associated TCR beta chains appeared to be HLA-restricted. In an earlier analysis, productive rearrangement rates for most beta V segments clustered near 87% or 30%. In a later analysis, at a false discovery rate of 0.05, some 17,000 TCR beta sequences were associated with HLA alleles.

This sequence was found in a male donor in good health and CMV-seropositive. V gene TRBV15 combines with J gene TRBJ2-5, with TRBD2 identical over 15 bases. Material for sequencing was PBMCs. The CDR3 bases are TGTGCCACCAGCAGCCCGGGACTAGCGGGGGGCTACCAAGAGACCCAGTACTTC. This translates into CATSSPGLAGGYQETQYF.